The 25 T cell receptor beta chains in this list originate from one sample, sequenced in a study of blood T cell repertoires in COVID-19. Assay used: immunoSEQ multiplex PCR; TCRdb lists only in-frame clones, some missing. Of about 200,000 clones listed, 80% to 95% are singletons. Material for sequencing was peripheral blood. The source of these receptors is a man aged 45-60 years with acute or convalescent COVID-19.

The chain carries TRBV11-2 and TRBJ2-1; TRBD2 matches at 10 bases. V was clipped by 4 bases and J by 1 base; unmatched bases: 4. This CDR3 is 16 amino acids long. Looked up from germline, CDR1 is SGHAT and CDR2 is FQNNGV. This CDR3 reads CASSSETSGSYNEQFF. The CDR3 DNA is TGTGCCAGCAGCTCCGAGACTAGCGGGTCCTACAATGAGCAGTTCTTC. The full variable domain, with the rest looked up from reference TRBV11-2 and TRBJ2-1, is EAGVAQSPRYKIIEKRQSVAFWCNPISGHATLYWYQQILGQGPKLLIQFQNNGVVDDSQLPKDRFSAERLKGVDSTLKIQPAKLEDSAVYLCASSSETSGSYNEQFFGPGTRLTVL.

This chain uses TRBV7-9 with TRBJ2-2, with 8 bases matching TRBD1. This CDR3 comprises 13 residues. CDR1 and CDR2 from the germline V gene are SEHNR and FQNEAQ (reference sequence). After removal of 4 bases from V and 7 bases from J, the junction contained 2 bases not matched to a gene. The CDR3 reads CASSSTGVGELFF. CDR3 sequence (DNA): TGTGCCAGCAGCTCGACAGGGGTCGGGGAGCTGTTTTTT.

The chain uses TRBV25-1 and TRBJ1-6, with D uncertain. The CDR3 totals 15 residues. Germline V gives CDR1 MGHDK, CDR2 SYGVNS. With 1 base removed from V and 10 bases from J, the gap between germline ends came to 14 bases. DNA for the CDR3: TGTGCCAGCAGTGAATCATTGGGAGGTCGGTCACCCCTCCACTTT. It codes for CASSESLGGRSPLHF.

In nucleotides, the CDR3 is TGTGCCAGCTCACCGTCCTCTGGCTACACCTTC. Amino acids: CASSPSSGYTF. This chain joins TRBV18 and TRBJ1-2; D is ambiguous. Germline V gene lookup returns CDR1 KGHSH and CDR2 LQKENI. This CDR3 region has 11 residues. V gave up 3 bases and J gave up 7 bases, with 6 bases separating them. The full variable domain, with the rest looked up from reference TRBV18 and TRBJ1-2, is NAGVMQNPRHLVRRRGQEARLRCSPMKGHSHVYWYRQLPEEGLKFMVYLQKENIIDESGMPKERFSAEFPKEGPSILRIQQVVRGDSAAYFCASSPSSGYTFGSGTRLTVV.

The V and J genes are TRBV7-8 and TRBJ2-2, with TRBD2 identical over 7 bases. V was clipped by 3 bases and J by 0 bases; unmatched bases: 4. The CDR3 totals 16 residues. Germline V gene sequence: CDR1 SGHVS, CDR2 FQNEAQ. The CDR3 DNA is TGTGCCAGCAGCTTCGGGGGAGGGACGAACACCGGGGAGCTGTTTTTT. This encodes CASSFGGGTNTGELFF.

The chain couples TRBV2 to TRBJ2-7; tentatively, D is TRBD2 (6 bases). The germline V gene has CDR1 SNHLY and CDR2 FYNNEI. CDR3 length: 13 amino acids. Trimming shortened V by 4 bases and J by 6 bases, and 13 bases separated the two germline ends. The CDR3 DNA follows: TGTGCCAGCAGTGGAGGGAGGACGGTCGAGCAGTACTTC. This encodes CASSGGRTVEQYF.

The rearrangement joins TRBV29-1 to TRBJ2-7; 13 nucleotides agree with TRBD2. Germline trimming cut 6 bases from V and 2 bases from J; bases unmatched to any gene: 10. Germline V gives CDR1 SQVTM, CDR2 ANQGSEA. The CDR3 sequence is 16 residues long. CDR3 nucleotides: TGCAGCGTGGTGGGGACTAGCGGGGAATGGGCCTACGAGCAGTACTTC. As protein: CSVVGTSGEWAYEQYF.

This rearrangement joins TRBV6-5 to TRBJ1-2; no reliable D call. Trimming cost V 7 bases and J 0 bases, with 12 bases left between them. The CDR3 is 14 residues long. Per germline, CDR1 MNHEY and CDR2 SVGAGI. CDR3 in DNA: TGTGCCAGCATCGATGTAAGAGCTAACTATGGCTACACCTTC. This sequence encodes CASIDVRANYGYTF.

This clone appeared once. The chain links TRBV24-1 to TRBJ1-5; 8 nucleotides align to TRBD1. CDR1 and CDR2 from the germline V gene are KGHDR and SFDVKD. CDR3 length equals 14 residues. Trimming took 9 bases from V and 2 from J; bases not matched to a gene: 5. In DNA form, the CDR3 reads TGTGCCACCTCAGGGGGCGCGGGCAATCAGCCCCAGCATTTT. Protein sequence: CATSGGAGNQPQHF.

The CDR3 nucleotides are TGTGCCAGCAGCCCCGACAGGGCAGGCCTTTGGAATGAGCAGTTCTTC. Translation gives CASSPDRAGLWNEQFF. This chain uses TRBV6-6 with TRBJ2-1, with TRBD1 matching 7 bases. This CDR3 spans 16 amino acids. The trim removed 6 bases at V and 7 bases at J, leaving 15 bases unmatched. Germline values: CDR1 MNHNY, CDR2 SVGAGI (reference sequence).

This clone was detected once. V gene TRBV5-1 combines with J gene TRBJ1-1, with a possible D match to TRBD1 (6 bases). The germline V gene has CDR1 SGHRS and CDR2 YFSETQ. The CDR3 is made up of 15 amino acids. Between the trimmed V and J ends, which lost 1 base and 1 base, there was a span of 11 bases. The DNA of the CDR3 is TGCGCCAGCAGCTTGCCCCCGACAGGGAACACTGAAGCTTTCTTT. It translates to CASSLPPTGNTEAFF.

The rearrangement links TRBV29-1 to TRBJ1-1, with 9 bases matching TRBD1. Germline-derived CDR1 and CDR2 are SQVTM and ANQGSEA. J was trimmed by 5 bases and V by 6 bases; bases with no gene match: 7. The CDR3 contains 13 residues. Here the CDR3 DNA reads TGCAGCGTCGTGGGACAGGGAGCGACTGAAGCTTTCTTT. This encodes CSVVGQGATEAFF.

V is TRBV28 and J is TRBJ1-3, with D perhaps TRBD1 (6 bases). Per germline, CDR1 MDHEN and CDR2 SYDVKM. Trimming left V 10 bases short and J 1 base short, with 17 bases between. The CDR3 has 15 amino acids. The CDR3 is CAKQTDRPSGNTIYF. DNA for the CDR3: TGTGCCAAACAGACCGACAGGCCTTCTGGAAACACCATATATTTT. Complete variable domain (other parts from reference TRBV28 and TRBJ1-3): DVKVTQSSRYLVKRTGEKVFLECVQDMDHENMFWYRQDPGLGLRLIYFSYDVKMKEKGDIPEGYSVSREKKERFSLILESASTNQTSMYLCAKQTDRPSGNTIYFGEGSWLTVV.

The J gene is TRBJ1-5, the V gene TRBV6-6; D uncertain. The germline CDR1 and CDR2 sequences are MNHNY and SVGAGI (reference sequence). V gave up 7 bases and J gave up 5 bases, with 15 bases separating them. The CDR3 loop spans 14 amino acids. CDR3 coding DNA: TGTGCCAGCAATATCTTAGGTCAGGATCAGCCCCAGCATTTT. The encoded protein is CASNILGQDQPQHF.

V is TRBV27 and J is TRBJ2-2; TRBD1 matches at 8 bases. Per germline, CDR1 MNHEY and CDR2 SMNVEV (reference sequence). There are 16 residues in the CDR3. V shed 3 bases and J 9 bases; nucleotides not matched to a gene: 12. The CDR3 protein is CASSFADRVVSRELFF. CDR3 nucleotide sequence: TGTGCCAGCAGTTTCGCGGACAGGGTGGTATCCCGGGAGCTGTTTTTT.

The chain uses TRBV20-1 and TRBJ2-3, with D maybe TRBD2 (5 bases). CDR1 is DFQATT and CDR2 is SNEGSKA in the germline V gene (reference sequence). This CDR3 is built from 11 residues. The germline V and J ends were trimmed by 1 base and 7 bases, with 6 bases remaining between them. The CDR3 region has the DNA TGCAGTGCTAGAGTAGCGAATACGCAGTATTTT. Amino acids: CSARVANTQYF.

CDR3 region: CSVGQGVNQPQHF. CDR3 bases: TGCAGCGTTGGACAGGGTGTCAATCAGCCCCAGCATTTT. This chain connects TRBV29-1 to TRBJ1-5, with 7 positions matching TRBD1. The CDR3 is 13 residues long. V was clipped by 4 bases and J by 3 bases; unmatched bases: 3. Germline values: CDR1 SQVTM, CDR2 ANQGSEA.

The chain recombines TRBV15 with TRBJ1-2; maybe TRBD1 (5 bases). CDR1 is LNHNV and CDR2 is YYDKDF in the germline V gene (reference sequence). V was pared by 3 bases and J by 8 bases, with 16 bases between. This CDR3 comprises 14 residues. Written as DNA, the CDR3 is TGTGCCACCAGCAGGGAAAGGGGCTCTCTCGGCTACACCTTC. It encodes CATSRERGSLGYTF.

The chain has TRBV5-1 and TRBJ1-2; no definite D call. Germline values: CDR1 SGHRS, CDR2 YFSETQ. The length of the CDR3 is 14 residues. The V end lost 4 bases, the J end lost 2 bases, and 12 bases lay between the germline ends. CDR3 bases: TGCGCCAGCAGCCCCCCCACTAGCAACTATGGCTACACCTTC. This gives the protein CASSPPTSNYGYTF.

This clone was picked up one time. The V gene is TRBV28, the J gene TRBJ2-3; 7 nucleotides align to TRBD2. J gave up 2 bases and V 6 bases, and 11 bases lay outside the gene matches. Per germline, CDR1 MDHEN and CDR2 SYDVKM. CDR3 size: 16 residues. The CDR3 sequence is CASRRAVGGVTDTQYF. The CDR3 nucleotides read TGTGCCAGCAGAAGAGCGGTGGGAGGGGTCACAGATACGCAGTATTTT.

J is TRBJ1-6 and V is TRBV6-6; 10 bases map to TRBD1. The CDR3 has 13 residues. Germline values: CDR1 MNHNY, CDR2 SVGAGI (reference sequence). Trimming at V came to 8 bases and at J to 10 bases, leaving 5 bases not matched to a gene. The CDR3 sequence: CASQDRGQSPLHF. DNA of the CDR3: TGTGCCAGCCAAGACAGGGGGCAATCACCCCTCCACTTT.

This clone was seen a single time. The chain links TRBV28 to TRBJ1-5, with TRBD1 matching over 8 bases. Germline-derived CDR1 and CDR2 are MDHEN and SYDVKM. The CDR3 is made up of 17 amino acids. Unmatched junction bases numbered 14, after V lost 3 bases and J lost 7 bases. CDR3 sequence (DNA): TGTGCCAGCAGTTTTTTTTCGACAGGGGTAACGGGACAGCCCCAGCATTTT. Translated, it gives CASSFFSTGVTGQPQHF.

The chain combines TRBV11-2 with TRBJ2-7; tentatively, D is TRBD2 (7 bases). V was clipped by 0 bases and J by 4 bases, with 22 bases between them. CDR1 and CDR2 (germline): SGHAT, FQNNGV. The CDR3 extends over 18 amino acids. The CDR3 here is CASSLDRGGGFTYYEQYF. The CDR3 DNA follows: TGTGCCAGCAGCTTAGATAGGGGCGGGGGCTTCACCTATTACGAGCAGTACTTC.

V and J are TRBV7-8 and TRBJ1-1; D gene unclear. The CDR3 loop spans 14 amino acids. The germline gives CDR1 SGHVS, CDR2 FQNEAQ. Trimming shortened V by 5 bases and J by 9 bases, and 19 bases separated the two germline ends. CDR3 coding DNA: TGTGCCAGCAGCCGAAACAGCCGGTACGAGAAAGCTTTCTTT. This encodes CASSRNSRYEKAFF.

This chain uses TRBV4-2 with TRBJ2-5, with 9 bases lining up with TRBD2. This CDR3 spans 15 amino acids. The germline V gene has CDR1 LGHNA and CDR2 YNFKEQ. The junction had 5 bases not matched to a gene; V was cut back by 1 base and J by 5 bases. The CDR3 here is CASSQGGGALETQYF. In DNA, the CDR3 is TGTGCCAGCAGCCAAGGCGGGGGGGCTTTGGAGACCCAGTACTTC.